The 28 T cell receptor beta chains below come from one sample, sequenced in a study of T cell repertoires in cytomegalovirus infection. A single record per CDR3 protein comes from TCRdb applying MiXCR to the reads. The data show 360,000 or so distinct CDR3 sequences, roughly 34% seen once. Their recognized antigens are unknown. This material consisted of cultured PBMCs, taken from culture after CMV antigen stimulation. The receptors here all came from a human donor in good health (CMV status not recorded). Some clones in this sample may be carry-over from other donors' samples.

There are a few counts of this clonotype. The chain links TRBV5-1 to TRBJ2-3; a weak D match, TRBD1 (6 bases). Germline CDR1 reads SGHRS; CDR2 reads YFSETQ. CDR3 size: 17 residues. V was cut by 2 bases and J by 0 bases, with 16 bases left in between. The CDR3 spells CASSLDPQGTSTDTQYF. For the CDR3, the DNA is TGCGCCAGCAGCTTAGACCCACAGGGAACAAGCACAGATACGCAGTATTTT.

This clonotype was seen a handful of times. This chain links TRBV27 with TRBJ2-7; the match to TRBD2 covers 11 bases. Germline V gives CDR1 MNHEY, CDR2 SMNVEV (reference sequence). The CDR3 is 15 residues long. Trimming cost V 3 bases and J 3 bases; bases outside gene matches: 4. CDR3 loop: CASSFRLAGGYEQYF. CDR3 bases: TGTGCCAGCAGTTTTCGGCTAGCGGGAGGCTACGAGCAGTACTTC.

This clonotype was counted a few times. This chain links TRBV7-2 with TRBJ2-3; the D is unclear. The CDR3 is 15 residues long. In germline, CDR1 is SGHTA, CDR2 FQGNSA. V was pared by 4 bases and J by 1 base, with 12 bases between. CDR3 in amino acids: CASSSSLTGTDTQYF. CDR3 nucleotides: TGTGCCAGCAGCTCCTCACTTACGGGCACAGATACGCAGTATTTT.

V usage is TRBV7-2 and J usage is TRBJ2-7; 8 nucleotides match TRBD1. CDR1 SGHTA and CDR2 FQGNSA come from the germline V gene. This CDR3 is 13 amino acids long. The V and J ends lost 2 bases and 9 bases, in that order; junction bases with no gene match: 6. The CDR3 DNA reads as TGTGCCAGCAGCTTATCGTGGACAGGGTCGCAGTACGTC. This encodes CASSLSWTGSQYV.

This clonotype was observed a few times. This chain links TRBV6-5 with TRBJ1-1, with D unresolved. Germline loops: CDR1 MNHEY, CDR2 SVGAGI. V was pared by 10 bases and J by 5 bases, with 23 bases between. CDR3 size: 15 residues. The CDR3 protein is CATARGGGRLTEAFF. For the CDR3, the DNA is TGTGCCACCGCCCGAGGCGGCGGGAGGCTTACTGAAGCTTTCTTT.

This clonotype was observed a handful of times. The V call is TRBV11-3, the J call TRBJ2-1, with D perhaps assigned TRBD1 or TRBD2 (6 bases each). The CDR3 loop spans 16 amino acids. Trimming pared 6 bases from V and 9 bases from J, leaving 24 bases between. CDR1 is SGHNT, CDR2 YENEEA, per germline. DNA for the CDR3: TGTGCCAGCAGACGCGGAGCAGGGGACCCCGGGGGTGAGCAGTTCTTC. Encoded protein: CASRRGAGDPGGEQFF. Looking up the rest from reference TRBV11-3 and TRBJ2-1 gives the full variable domain: EAGVVQSPRYKIIEKKQPVAFWCNPISGHNTLYWYLQNLGQGPELLIRYENEEAVDDSQLPKDRFSAERLKGVDSTLKIQPAELGDSAVYLCASRRGAGDPGGEQFFGPGTRLTVL.

This clonotype was recorded a few times. The chain joins TRBV7-3 to TRBJ2-3; D tentatively reads TRBD1 or TRBD2 (6 bases each). Germline V CDR1 and CDR2: SGHTA, FQGTGA. This CDR3 region has 15 residues. V was cut by 5 bases and J by 5 bases, with 17 bases left in between. Here the CDR3 DNA reads TGTGCCAGCAGCCCGTCTTCGGGGGCTGAAGATACGCAGTATTTT. This codes for CASSPSSGAEDTQYF.

The chain has TRBV6-2 or TRBV6-3 and TRBJ1-1; the D gene is possibly TRBD1 (5 bases). Trimming stripped 9 bases from V and 6 bases from J, with 11 bases between. The CDR3 length is 11 residues. Germline V gene sequence: CDR1 MNHEY, CDR2 SVGEGT. In DNA, the CDR3 is TGTGCCAGTACAGGATTCGCTGAAGCTTTCTTT. This encodes CASTGFAEAFF.

The V gene is TRBV5-5, the J gene TRBJ2-1; 8 positions agree with TRBD2. Germline loops: CDR1 SGHKS, CDR2 YYEKEE (reference sequence). V was clipped by 1 base and J by 7 bases; unmatched bases: 10. This CDR3 has 16 amino acids. The CDR3 here is CASSLWSGRARNEQFF. The CDR3 nucleotides read TGTGCCAGCAGCTTGTGGTCCGGGAGGGCCCGGAATGAGCAGTTCTTC.

The chain has TRBV6-1 and TRBJ1-1; TRBD1 matches 9 bases. Per the germline V gene, CDR1 is MNHNS and CDR2 is SASEGT. With 6 bases clipped from V and 12 bases from J, the junction kept 11 bases outside the gene matches. The CDR3 length is 13 residues. CDR3 in DNA: TGTGCCAGCAGGGATATTGACAGGGGGGGGACTTTCTTT. Its protein product is CASRDIDRGGTFF.

The chain has TRBV6-5 and TRBJ2-3; 8 positions match TRBD2. CDR3 length: 15 residues. J lost 3 bases, V lost 8 bases, and 10 bases had no gene match. Germline V gene data show CDR1 as MNHEY and CDR2 as SVGAGI. The CDR3 here is CASGLLAAGTDTQYF. CDR3 in DNA: TGTGCCAGCGGACTACTAGCGGCCGGGACAGATACGCAGTATTTT.

This clonotype was counted a few times. The chain is built from TRBV6-2 or TRBV6-3 and TRBJ2-3, with D unclear. From germline, CDR1 is MNHEY and CDR2 SVGEGT. The CDR3 totals 17 residues. V lost 2 bases to trimming and J lost 5 bases, with 20 bases between them. CDR3 sequence reads: CASSYNAVEGPGDTQYF. The CDR3 nucleotides are TGTGCCAGCAGTTACAACGCCGTGGAAGGGCCGGGAGATACGCAGTATTTT.

The chain combines TRBV27 with TRBJ2-1; D possibly corresponds to TRBD1 (5 bases). Germline V gene lookup returns CDR1 MNHEY and CDR2 SMNVEV (reference sequence). The length of the CDR3 is 14 residues. V was clipped by 7 bases and J by 6 bases, with 16 bases between them. For the CDR3, the DNA is TGTGCCAGCACCTCCCGAGACAGCGCCAATGAGCAGTTCTTC. Its translation: CASTSRDSANEQFF.

This clonotype has just one count. V gene TRBV12-3 or TRBV12-4 combines with J gene TRBJ1-5, with D tentatively TRBD1 (6 bases). V was cut by 0 bases and J by 5 bases, with 11 bases left in between. The CDR3 runs to 15 residues. The CDR3: CASSLAPAGDQPQHF. The CDR3 DNA reads TGTGCCAGCAGTTTAGCGCCGGCAGGGGATCAGCCCCAGCATTTT.

In this sample, this clonotype turned up a few times. Germline and junction disagree at one end, which may indicate a read error. The chain carries TRBV7-6 and TRBJ2-2; D gene uncertain. The germline V gene encodes CDR1 SGHVS and CDR2 FNYEAQ. The CDR3 runs to 14 residues. In nucleotides, the CDR3 is TGTGCTAGCAGCCCGGACCGATACACCGGGGAGCTGTTTTTT. It specifies CASSPDRYTGELFF.

The V gene is TRBV2, the J gene TRBJ1-6; D is unclear. The CDR3 length is 13 residues. Per germline, CDR1 SNHLY and CDR2 FYNNEI. Trimming removed 5 bases at V and 10 bases at J, with 12 bases between. The CDR3 DNA reads TGTGCCAGCAGTCTCAGGACCCTCTCACCCCTCCACTTT. It specifies CASSLRTLSPLHF.

This clonotype showed up just a few times. V is TRBV28 and J is TRBJ2-4; D is perhaps TRBD1 (6 bases). The CDR3 loop spans 17 amino acids. Trimming took off 3 bases at V and 1 base at J, with 16 bases between the two ends. Looked up from germline, CDR1 is MDHEN and CDR2 is SYDVKM. Here the CDR3 reads CASSLAQGLPAKNIQYF. The CDR3 bases are TGTGCCAGCAGTTTGGCACAGGGTTTGCCGGCCAAAAACATTCAGTACTTC. The full variable domain, with the rest looked up from reference TRBV28 and TRBJ2-4, is DVKVTQSSRYLVKRTGEKVFLECVQDMDHENMFWYRQDPGLGLRLIYFSYDVKMKEKGDIPEGYSVSREKKERFSLILESASTNQTSMYLCASSLAQGLPAKNIQYFGAGTRLSVL.

This clonotype was observed a few times. The chain is built from TRBV7-8 and TRBJ1-1; the D is unclear. The germline gives CDR1 SGHVS, CDR2 FQNEAQ. Trimming cost V 1 base and J 1 base, with 10 bases left between them. The length of the CDR3 is 15 residues. CDR3: CASSLGFSANTEAFF. Written as DNA, the CDR3 is TGTGCCAGCAGCTTAGGGTTTTCAGCGAACACTGAAGCTTTCTTT.

This clonotype was seen at least ten times. V usage is TRBV27 and J usage is TRBJ2-3; 11 positions agree with TRBD2. Germline CDR1 reads MNHEY; CDR2 reads SMNVEV (reference sequence). The CDR3 length is 16 residues. Trimming removed 4 bases from V and 0 bases from J; junction bases left unmatched: 3. This chain's CDR3 is CASSSRTSGSTDTQYF. CDR3 DNA: TGTGCCAGCAGTTCTCGGACTAGCGGGAGCACAGATACGCAGTATTTT.

This clonotype has a count of ten or more. This chain connects TRBV7-2 to TRBJ1-2; TRBD1 matches 7 bases. After removal of 1 base from V and 8 bases from J, the junction contained 13 bases not matched to a gene. The length of the CDR3 is 16 residues. Germline values: CDR1 SGHTA, CDR2 FQGNSA. CDR3 in amino acids: CASSLDQQGRRRGYTF. The CDR3 DNA is TGTGCCAGCAGCTTAGACCAACAGGGGCGACGACGAGGCTACACCTTC.

The CDR3 is CSVDGPGGADTQYF. The CDR3 region has the DNA TGCAGCGTTGACGGACCCGGGGGTGCAGATACGCAGTATTTT. V is TRBV29-1 and J is TRBJ2-3; D perhaps matches TRBD2 (6 bases). Germline values: CDR1 SQVTM, CDR2 ANQGSEA. The CDR3 has 14 amino acids. V was shortened by 3 bases and J by 4 bases, with 14 bases between the two germline ends.

The chain links TRBV6-2 or TRBV6-3 to TRBJ1-3, with TRBD1 matching over 7 bases. The V segment lost 7 bases and the J segment 2 bases; nucleotides outside the gene matches: 5. Germline V lookup: CDR1 MNHEY, CDR2 SVGEGT. The CDR3 has 14 residues. The CDR3 here is CASTRDRPGNTIYF. CDR3 in DNA: TGTGCCAGCACCCGGGACAGACCTGGAAACACCATATATTTT.

The CDR3 DNA reads as TGTGCCAGCAGTGATCGGACAAAAAGACAGCCCCAGCATTTT. This gives the protein CASSDRTKRQPQHF. The V and J genes are TRBV2 and TRBJ1-5; possibly TRBD1 for D (5 bases). Trimming stripped 3 bases from V and 7 bases from J, with 13 bases between. The CDR3 runs 14 residues. Per germline, CDR1 SNHLY and CDR2 FYNNEI.

The J gene is TRBJ1-5, the V gene TRBV19; D gene uncertain. The CDR3 spans 16 residues. CDR1 is LNHDA, CDR2 SQIVND, per germline (reference sequence). Trimming cost V 3 bases and J 0 bases, with 12 bases left between them. The CDR3 reads CASSIDDINSNQPQHF. DNA for the CDR3: TGTGCCAGTAGTATTGATGACATAAATAGCAATCAGCCCCAGCATTTT.

There are a few counts of this clonotype. V is TRBV12-3 or TRBV12-4 and J is TRBJ1-5; D not certain. With 7 bases removed from V and 2 bases from J, the gap between germline ends came to 12 bases. The length of the CDR3 is 14 residues. CDR3 DNA: TGTGCCAGCAAACCGAGTCGGGGCAATCAGCCCCAGCATTTT. Translating gives CASKPSRGNQPQHF.

The V and J genes are TRBV7-8 and TRBJ2-5, with D possibly being TRBD2 (6 bases). Between the trimmed V and J ends, which lost 8 bases and 5 bases, there was a span of 21 bases. CDR3 length: 15 amino acids. The germline CDR1 and CDR2 sequences are SGHVS and FQNEAQ. CDR3 nucleotides: TGTGCCAGCGGGCCCCGAGTGGCCGGGAGTGAGACCCAGTACTTC. Translation gives CASGPRVAGSETQYF.

This clonotype was seen ten or more times. The chain uses TRBV7-2 and TRBJ2-7; 7 bases agree with TRBD2. This CDR3 spans 14 amino acids. Germline values: CDR1 SGHTA, CDR2 FQGNSA. V dropped 2 bases and J dropped 7; count of bases not matched to a gene: 8. The CDR3, as DNA: TGTGCCAGCAGCTTAAGGGAGGGCCCGGGGGAGCAGTACGTC. It specifies CASSLREGPGEQYV.

This clonotype has only a few counts. The junction departs from germline at one end; a sequencing error may be responsible. The V call is TRBV7-2, the J call TRBJ2-1, with 10 bases that match TRBD2. From germline, CDR1 is SGHTA and CDR2 FQGNSA. This CDR3 spans 13 amino acids. CDR3 nucleotide sequence: TGTGCCAGCAGCTTTAATCCGGGACTAGCGATATTTTTC. Amino acid sequence: CASSFNPGLAIFF.